This is a list of T cell receptor beta chains from one sample in a study of shared T cell receptors in the human thymus. Sequenced by immunoSEQ multiplex PCR; TCRdb stores in-frame clones only, minus some. Here the sample spans roughly 500,000 clones, approximately 80% being singletons. These sequences were also reported in another study, on human thymus T cells.

The sample was thymocytes. These receptors all stem from a boy less than two years old with a congenital heart defect. The CDR3 runs from the conserved cysteine through the conserved F or W. D genes are given only for firm matches. Size tells how often a clone was seen (once, few, many) or the class of an expanded clone, and some rows leave it out.

d_call cdr3_length clone_size j_call v_call cdr3_aa cdr3_nt
- 15 - TRBJ2-7 TRBV11-3 CASSPQPQAPYEQYF TGTGCCAGCAGCCCCCAACCACAGGCTCCCTACGAGCAGTACTTC
- 11 - TRBJ2-7 TRBV30 CAMDFSYEQYF TGTGCCATGGACTTTTCCTACGAGCAGTACTTC
TRBD2 14 - TRBJ2-7 TRBV18 CASSPPGGRYEQYF TGTGCCAGCTCACCCCCCGGGGGGAGGTACGAGCAGTACTTC
- 12 - TRBJ1-5 TRBV25-1 CASSQGYQPQHF TGTGCCAGCTCACAGGGTTACCAGCCCCAGCATTTT
- 14 - TRBJ1-1 TRBV21-1 CASSKECQGPEAFF TGTGCCAGCAGCAAAGAGTGTCAGGGTCCTGAAGCTTTCTTT
- 11 - TRBJ2-3 TRBV20-1 CSWESTDTQYF TGCAGTTGGGAGAGCACAGATACGCAGTATTTT
TRBD2 15 - TRBJ2-7 TRBV4-3 CASSQEESGNDEQYF TGCGCCAGCAGCCAAGAGGAAAGCGGGAACGACGAGCAGTACTTC
TRBD1 15 few TRBJ2-1 TRBV27 CASSLSRGRRSEQFF TGTGCCAGCAGTTTATCCAGGGGGCGTCGGAGTGAGCAGTTCTTC
- 17 - TRBJ1-2 TRBV4-1 CASSPLGGEGGGYGYTF TGCGCCAGCAGCCCGCTCGGTGGAGAGGGCGGGGGCTATGGCTACACCTTC
- 14 few TRBJ1-3 TRBV10-3 CAIKVGFSGNTIYF TGTGCCATCAAAGTCGGGTTCTCTGGAAACACCATATATTTT
- 15 once TRBJ2-7 TRBV6-7 CASSSGGDSSYEQYF TGTGCCAGCAGTTCCGGAGGGGACAGCTCCTACGAGCAGTACTTC
- 15 - TRBJ2-7 TRBV10-3 CAISESGRLYYEQYF TGTGCCATCAGTGAGTCCGGCAGACTATACTACGAGCAGTACTTC
TRBD2 13 - TRBJ2-7 TRBV2 CASKRSWRESQYF TGTGCCAGCAAGAGAAGCTGGCGGGAGTCCCAGTACTTC
TRBD1 16 - TRBJ2-7 TRBV4-3 CASSRKTGTGEAEQYF TGCGCCAGCAGCCGAAAAACCGGGACAGGGGAAGCCGAGCAGTACTTC
TRBD1 16 - TRBJ2-7 TRBV7-9 CASSSFRGRGRGEQYF TGTGCCAGCAGCTCCTTCCGGGGAAGGGGGCGCGGCGAGCAGTACTTC
- 18 - TRBJ2-4 TRBV27 CASSLDMPGLLAKNIQYF TGTGCCAGCAGCCTAGATATGCCGGGACTCCTAGCCAAAAACATTCAGTACTTC
- 15 - TRBJ2-5 TRBV19 CASSMVGLGQETQYF TGTGCCAGTAGTATGGTGGGACTGGGGCAAGAGACCCAGTACTTC
- 12 - TRBJ2-7 TRBV30 CAWNPGSYEQYF TGTGCCTGGAATCCAGGTTCCTACGAGCAGTACTTC
- 14 - TRBJ2-7 TRBV6-5 CASCNPGLGGEQYF TGTGCCAGCTGCAATCCCGGATTAGGAGGAGAGCAGTACTTC
TRBD1 14 - TRBJ2-7 TRBV27 CASSPRTGLHEQYF TGTGCCAGCAGTCCCCGGACAGGGCTCCACGAGCAGTACTTC
TRBD2 16 - TRBJ2-7 TRBV12-5 CASGLVTGLADYEQYF TGTGCTAGTGGTTTGGTGACTGGACTAGCGGACTACGAGCAGTACTTC
- 11 - TRBJ2-7 TRBV1 CTSTRGSEQYF TGCACCAGCACCCGAGGGTCCGAGCAGTACTTC
- 12 - TRBJ2-7 TRBV11-1 CASSHSPPEQYF TGTGCCAGCAGCCACTCTCCCCCCGAGCAGTACTTC
TRBD2 19 once TRBJ2-1 TRBV27 CASSSRLAGGLPAGGEQFF TGTGCCAGCAGTTCTCGACTAGCGGGAGGCCTCCCTGCGGGGGGTGAGCAGTTCTTC
TRBD2 16 - TRBJ2-1 TRBV7-9 CASSSDLAELYNEQFF TGTGCCAGCAGCTCGGACCTAGCGGAGCTCTACAATGAGCAGTTCTTC
TRBD1 16 - TRBJ2-1 TRBV7-9 CASSDRYRGIYNEQFF TGTGCCAGCAGCGATCGTTACAGGGGGATCTACAATGAGCAGTTCTTC
- 14 - TRBJ1-1 TRBV5-1 CASSSSVSNTEAFF TGCGCCAGCAGCTCCTCGGTCTCAAACACTGAAGCTTTCTTT
- 16 once TRBJ2-2 TRBV6-5 CASSYSRQVLTGELFF TGTGCCAGCAGTTACTCTCGACAGGTTTTGACCGGGGAGCTGTTTTTT
TRBD2 20 - TRBJ2-1 TRBV4-3 CASSQEAGGLLHSSYNEQFF TGCGCCAGCAGCCAAGAGGCGGGAGGCCTCCTACATAGCTCCTACAATGAGCAGTTCTTC
TRBD2 16 - TRBJ2-3 TRBV4-3 CASSQDYGRGTDTQYF TGCGCCAGCAGCCAAGATTACGGGAGGGGCACAGATACGCAGTATTTT
- 16 - TRBJ2-1 TRBV19 CASSTGGGHPYNEQFF TGTGCCAGTAGTACAGGGGGAGGACACCCTTACAATGAGCAGTTCTTC
- 16 - TRBJ2-7 TRBV7-9 CASSLVTGRDGNEQYF TGTGCCAGCAGCTTAGTGACAGGGCGGGATGGAAACGAGCAGTACTTC
TRBD2 17 - TRBJ2-1 TRBV4-2 CASSQEGGLAGGLQQFF TGTGCCAGCAGCCAAGAAGGTGGGCTAGCGGGAGGGCTACAGCAGTTCTTC
TRBD1 14 - TRBJ1-1 TRBV11-2 CASSLGQGENKAFF TGTGCCAGCAGCTTGGGACAGGGTGAAAATAAAGCTTTCTTT
TRBD2 13 - TRBJ2-1 TRBV6-4 CASSKTSGNEQFF TGTGCCAGCAGCAAGACTAGCGGAAATGAGCAGTTCTTC
- 14 - TRBJ1-5 TRBV18 CASSPPGSNQPQHF TGTGCCAGCTCACCACCGGGCAGCAATCAGCCCCAGCATTTT
TRBD2 14 - TRBJ2-7 TRBV27 CASSSIRGVNEQYF TGTGCCAGCAGTTCGATACGGGGGGTTAACGAGCAGTACTTC
TRBD1 14 - TRBJ2-1 TRBV5-6 CASSPGTGGNEQFF TGTGCCAGCAGCCCCGGGACAGGGGGCAATGAGCAGTTCTTC
TRBD1 15 once TRBJ2-7 TRBV27 CASSSPGQGDYEQYF TGTGCCAGCAGTTCCCCGGGACAGGGTGACTACGAGCAGTACTTC
- 14 - TRBJ2-5 TRBV19 CASSTGHSQETQYF TGTGCCAGTAGTACAGGACATAGCCAAGAGACCCAGTACTTC
TRBD2 22 - TRBJ2-5 TRBV2 CASRGTVAPADPRTSGTETQYF TGTGCCAGCAGGGGGACAGTCGCCCCGGCGGATCCACGGACTAGCGGGACGGAGACCCAGTACTTC
- 18 few TRBJ1-1 TRBV4-3 CASSQVPPDWSENTEAFF TGCGCCAGCAGCCAAGTCCCTCCGGACTGGTCGGAGAACACTGAAGCTTTCTTT
TRBD1 13 - TRBJ1-1 TRBV29-1 CSAKTGGNTEAFF TGCAGCGCCAAAACAGGGGGCAACACTGAAGCTTTCTTT
- 12 - TRBJ2-7 TRBV2 CANEGQTGEQYF TGTGCCAACGAAGGCCAAACGGGCGAGCAGTACTTC
- 12 - TRBJ2-7 TRBV11-2 CASSQDTYEQYF TGTGCCAGCAGTCAAGACACCTACGAGCAGTACTTC
TRBD1 13 once TRBJ1-5 TRBV28 CASSNPQGATQHF TGTGCCAGCAGTAACCCGCAGGGGGCTACCCAGCATTTT